This TCR beta chain was sequenced during a study of shared clonotypes between healthy human individuals. Study results and limitations: Depth was large, yet rarefaction showed that sorted-subset sequencing was incomplete.

Germline-derived CDR1 and CDR2 are SEHNR and FQNEAQ (reference sequence). The CDR3 covers 15 residues. Trimming took off 5 bases at V and 4 bases at J, with 17 bases between the two ends. CD8 cells regarded as naive lacked CD45RO, were positively chosen for CCR7, and omitted terminally differentiated effector memory CD45RA+ cells. Several immunoSEQ plates held equal portions of the genomic DNA taken from each subset. Here immunoSEQ multiplex PCR was the method, and the copy in TCRdb shows in-frame clones only, minus some. The table lists hundreds of thousands of clones, approximately 96% of them singletons. To note about this clone: The antigen is undetermined.

The sequencing input was naive CD8+ T cells sorted from blood. The clonotype originates from a woman aged 25 to 45 in good health. V gene TRBV7-9 combines with J gene TRBJ1-2, with D perhaps matching TRBD1 (6 bases). CDR3 sequence reads: CASSQGPGGIYGYTF. The CDR3 nucleotides are TGTGCCAGCAGCCAGGGGCCTGGTGGGATCTATGGCTACACCTTC.